This T cell receptor (beta chain) was profiled in a study of shared clonotypes between healthy human individuals. Here immunoSEQ multiplex PCR was the method, and the copy in TCRdb shows in-frame clones only, minus some. Of millions of clones listed, 90% to 95% were seen once; the top ten hold roughly 0.13%. Germline CDR1 reads SGHRS; CDR2 reads YFSETQ. V shed 2 bases and J shed 0 bases, with 11 bases lying between them. The CDR3 is 16 amino acids. Sequencing was carried out using naive CD4+ T cells sorted from blood. Specified subset: CD45RA+ positively selected. The receptor comes from a man between 18 and 29 years old in good health. J is TRBJ1-4 and V is TRBV5-1; no reliable D call. The CDR3 DNA follows: TGCGCCAGCAGCTTTGGAGGCTCTGCAACTAATGAAAAACTGTTTTTT. This sequence encodes CASSFGGSATNEKLFF.